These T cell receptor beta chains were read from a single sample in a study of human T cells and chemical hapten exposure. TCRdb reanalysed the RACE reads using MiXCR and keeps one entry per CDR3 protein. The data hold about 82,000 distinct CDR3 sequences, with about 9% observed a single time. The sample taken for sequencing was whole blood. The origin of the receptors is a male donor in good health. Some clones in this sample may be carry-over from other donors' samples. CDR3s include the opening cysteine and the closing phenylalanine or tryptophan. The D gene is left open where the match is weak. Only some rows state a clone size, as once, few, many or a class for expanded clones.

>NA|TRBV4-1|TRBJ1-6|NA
TGCGCCAGCAGCCAAGAAGCAGGTTTTATTGATTCACCCCTCCACTTT
CASSQEAGFIDSPLHF
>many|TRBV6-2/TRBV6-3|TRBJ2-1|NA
TGTGCCAGCAGTTACTCACAAACCTACAATGAGCAGTTCTTC
CASSYSQTYNEQFF
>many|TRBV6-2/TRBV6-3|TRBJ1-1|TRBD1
TGTGCCAGCAGCATAGACGGGACAGGCGAAGCTTTCTTT
CASSIDGTGEAFF
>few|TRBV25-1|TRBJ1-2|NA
TGTGCCAGCAGTGAATCACAGGGAGAACGCCTCTATGGCTACACCTTC
CASSESQGERLYGYTF
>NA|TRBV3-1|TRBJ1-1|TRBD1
TGTGCCAGCAGCCGACAGGGCAGGGTGGACACTGAAGCTTTCTTT
CASSRQGRVDTEAFF
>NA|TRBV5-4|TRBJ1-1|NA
TGTGCCAGCAGCTTGGTCGGGGGCCGTGGAGCTTTCTTT
CASSLVGGRGAFF
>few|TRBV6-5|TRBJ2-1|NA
TGTGCCAGCAGTTTAGATAGAGGGCGGGACAATGAGCAGTTCTTC
CASSLDRGRDNEQFF
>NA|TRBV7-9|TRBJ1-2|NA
TGTGCCAGCAGCCTACAGGGAATGAACTATGGCTACACCTTC
CASSLQGMNYGYTF
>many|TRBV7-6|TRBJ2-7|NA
TGTGCCAGCAGCGGGCAGGGGAAGCGCTACGAGCAGTACTTC
CASSGQGKRYEQYF
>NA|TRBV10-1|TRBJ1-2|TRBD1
TGCGCCAGCAGTGAAGGGGGCGCGTCGGTGTCGGGCTACACCTTC
CASSEGGASVSGYTF
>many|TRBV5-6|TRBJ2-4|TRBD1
TGTGCCAGCAGCTCCCTAGGACAGGGGAAAGCCAAAAACATTCAGTACTTC
CASSSLGQGKAKNIQYF
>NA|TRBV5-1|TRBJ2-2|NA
TGCGCCAGCAGCTTGGAGCTCAGCGGGGAGCTGTTTTTT
CASSLELSGELFF
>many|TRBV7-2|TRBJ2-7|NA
TGTGCCAGCAGCACCGCCGCGGGTAGCTCCTACGAGCAGTACTTC
CASSTAAGSSYEQYF
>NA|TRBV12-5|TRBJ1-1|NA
TGTGCTAGTGGATTCGGGGTGGGCACTGAAGCTTTCTTT
CASGFGVGTEAFF
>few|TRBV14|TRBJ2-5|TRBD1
TGTGCCAGCAGCCTGGGGGACAGACATCAAGAGACCCAGTACTTC
CASSLGDRHQETQYF
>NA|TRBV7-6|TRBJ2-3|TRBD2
TGTGCCAGCAGCTTAGTGGTAGCGGGGGTACTCGGAGATACGCAGTATTTT
CASSLVVAGVLGDTQYF
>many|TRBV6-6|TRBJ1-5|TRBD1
TGTGCCAGCAGTGGGAATGGACAGGCCCCGTCGGCGGGCAATCAGCCCCAGCATTTT
CASSGNGQAPSAGNQPQHF
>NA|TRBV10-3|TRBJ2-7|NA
TGTGCCATCACCGAAGGTCCCTACGAGCAGTACTTC
CAITEGPYEQYF
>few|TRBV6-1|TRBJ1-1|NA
TGTGCCAGCAGGATGACAGTATCCCTGCCAGCTTTCTTT
CASRMTVSLPAFF
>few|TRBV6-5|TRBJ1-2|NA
TGTGCCAGCAGTTCCGACGACATCTATGGCTACACCTTC
CASSSDDIYGYTF
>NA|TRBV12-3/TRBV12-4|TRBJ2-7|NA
TGTGCCAGCAGTTTATTTGGCAGGGCCCACGAGCAGTACTTC
CASSLFGRAHEQYF
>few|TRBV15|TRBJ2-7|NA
TGTGCCACCAGCAGAGAGAGGTCTACTTCCTACGAGCAGTACTTC
CATSRERSTSYEQYF
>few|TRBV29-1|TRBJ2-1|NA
TGCAGCGTTGGGGCGGCCACTCAGTATGAGCAGTTCTTC
CSVGAATQYEQFF
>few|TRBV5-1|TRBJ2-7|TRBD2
TGCGCCAGCACCCCGGGTGGTAGCGGGGCCTACGAGCAGTACTTC
CASTPGGSGAYEQYF
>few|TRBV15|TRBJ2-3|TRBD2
TGTGCCACCAGCAGTCATAGCGGGAGTGCAGATACGCAGTATTTT
CATSSHSGSADTQYF
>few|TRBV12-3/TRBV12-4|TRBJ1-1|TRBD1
TGTGCCAGCAGTTTAGGGACAGGGAGAGCTGAAGCTTTCTTT
CASSLGTGRAEAFF
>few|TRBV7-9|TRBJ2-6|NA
TGTGCCAGCAGCTTAGCCGCAGGGTCTGGGGCCAACGTCCTGACTTTC
CASSLAAGSGANVLTF
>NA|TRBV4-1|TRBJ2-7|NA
TGCGCCAGCAGCCAAGCTCGGGGGAACGAGCAGTACTTC
CASSQARGNEQYF
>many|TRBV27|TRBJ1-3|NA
TGTGCCAGCAGTCTAGGGGACCCATTCTCTGGAAACACCATATATTTT
CASSLGDPFSGNTIYF
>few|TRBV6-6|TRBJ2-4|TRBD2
TGTGCCAGCAGTCAACCGGTCGCACTAGCGGCCGCAGCCAAAAACATTCAGTACTTC
CASSQPVALAAAAKNIQYF
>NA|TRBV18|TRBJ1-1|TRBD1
TGTGCCAGCTCACCGACTGACAGGGGGCTGTTGAACACTGAAGCTTTCTTT
CASSPTDRGLLNTEAFF
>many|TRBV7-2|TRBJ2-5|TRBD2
TGTGCCAGCAGCCCTCCCGGACTAGTGGAGACCCAGTACTTC
CASSPPGLVETQYF
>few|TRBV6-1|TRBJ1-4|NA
TGTGCCAGCAGTGAAGCAGGGGGGCGCATGAAACTGTTTTTT
CASSEAGGRMKLFF
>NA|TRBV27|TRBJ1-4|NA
TGTACCAGCAGTCCATACGGCATAGGCGCTGCAACTAATGAAAAACTGTTTTTT
CTSSPYGIGAATNEKLFF
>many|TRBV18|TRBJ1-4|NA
TGTGCCAGCTCACCACAGAGAGATAATGAAAAACTGTTTTTT
CASSPQRDNEKLFF
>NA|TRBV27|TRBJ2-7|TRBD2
TGTGCCAGCAGTTTATGGGGACTAGGAAACGAGCAGTACTTC
CASSLWGLGNEQYF
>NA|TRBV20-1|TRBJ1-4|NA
TGCAGTGCTAGGGACGTCAGGGCCACTAATGAAAAACTGTTTTTT
CSARDVRATNEKLFF
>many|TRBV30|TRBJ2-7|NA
TGTGCCTGGAGCCCTGCCTCCTACGAGCAGTACTTC
CAWSPASYEQYF
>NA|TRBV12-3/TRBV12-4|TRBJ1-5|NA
TGTGCCAGCAGTCGGGGGTTATCCAATCAGCCCCAGCATTTT
CASSRGLSNQPQHF
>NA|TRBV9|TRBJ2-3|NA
TGTGCCAGCAGCCCCCCCGACGGGCCCAGCACAGATACGCAGTATTTT
CASSPPDGPSTDTQYF
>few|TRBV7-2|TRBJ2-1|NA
TGTGCCAGCAGCTTAGTGAGGCGCGCAAGCTCCTACAATGAGCAGTTCTTC
CASSLVRRASSYNEQFF
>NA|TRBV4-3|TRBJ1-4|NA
TGCGCCAGCAGCCAAGATGGGCGGAACGCTGAAAAACTGTTTTTT
CASSQDGRNAEKLFF
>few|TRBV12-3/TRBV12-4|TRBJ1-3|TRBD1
TGTGCCAGCAGTAAACCGGGACAGTTCTTCTCTGGAAACACCATATATTTT
CASSKPGQFFSGNTIYF
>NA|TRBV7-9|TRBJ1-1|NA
TGTGCCAGCAGCTTACCCGGGACCCCTCAAGGAGCTTTCTTT
CASSLPGTPQGAFF
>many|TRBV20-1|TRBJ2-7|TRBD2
TGCAGTGCTAGAACTAGCGCGAGCTCCTACGAGCAGTACTTC
CSARTSASSYEQYF